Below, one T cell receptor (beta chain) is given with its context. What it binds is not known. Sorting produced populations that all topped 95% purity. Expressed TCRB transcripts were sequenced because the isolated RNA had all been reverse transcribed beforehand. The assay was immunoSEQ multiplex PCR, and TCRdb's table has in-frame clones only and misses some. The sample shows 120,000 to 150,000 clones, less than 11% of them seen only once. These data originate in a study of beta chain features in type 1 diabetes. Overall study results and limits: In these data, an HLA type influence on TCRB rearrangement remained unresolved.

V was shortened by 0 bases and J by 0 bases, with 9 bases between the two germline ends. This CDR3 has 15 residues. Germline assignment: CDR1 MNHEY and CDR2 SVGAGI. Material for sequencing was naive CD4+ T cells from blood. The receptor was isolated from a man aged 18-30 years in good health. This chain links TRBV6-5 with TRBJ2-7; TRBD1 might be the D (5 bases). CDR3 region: CASSYSTTASYEQYF. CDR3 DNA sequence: TGTGCCAGCAGTTACTCTACGACAGCCTCCTACGAGCAGTACTTC.